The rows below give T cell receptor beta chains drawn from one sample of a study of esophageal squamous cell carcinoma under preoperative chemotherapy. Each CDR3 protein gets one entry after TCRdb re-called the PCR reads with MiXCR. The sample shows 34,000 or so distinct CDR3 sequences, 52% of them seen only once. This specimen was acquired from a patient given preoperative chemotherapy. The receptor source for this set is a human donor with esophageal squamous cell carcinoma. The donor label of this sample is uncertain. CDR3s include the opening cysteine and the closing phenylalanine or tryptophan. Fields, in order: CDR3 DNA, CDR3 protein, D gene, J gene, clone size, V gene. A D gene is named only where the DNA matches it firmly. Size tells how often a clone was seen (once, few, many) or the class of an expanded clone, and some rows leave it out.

cdr3_nt: TGTGCCACCAGTAATGCAGATACGCAGTATTTT; cdr3_aa: CATSNADTQYF; d_call: -; j_call: TRBJ2-3; clone_size: -; v_call: TRBV24-1
cdr3_nt: TGTGCCAGTAGACCGGGGCGGGGAGCAAAAGATACGCAGTACTTT; cdr3_aa: CASRPGRGAKDTQYF; d_call: -; j_call: TRBJ2-4; clone_size: -; v_call: TRBV19
cdr3_nt: TGCGCCAGCAGTGTTGTCAAGTACGAGCAGTACTTC; cdr3_aa: CASSVVKYEQYF; d_call: -; j_call: TRBJ2-7; clone_size: -; v_call: TRBV10-2
cdr3_nt: TGTGCCAGCAGCCACGGGACTACCTACGAGCAGTACTTC; cdr3_aa: CASSHGTTYEQYF; d_call: TRBD2; j_call: TRBJ2-7; clone_size: many; v_call: TRBV7-2
cdr3_nt: TGTGCCAGCAGTTACGGGAGGGAGGGGTATCAGCCCCAGCATTTT; cdr3_aa: CASSYGREGYQPQHF; d_call: -; j_call: TRBJ1-5; clone_size: many; v_call: TRBV6-5
cdr3_nt: TGTGCCAGCACACACGGAACAGGGCGTGTCACAGATACCCAGTATTTC; cdr3_aa: CASTHGTGRVTDTQYF; d_call: -; j_call: TRBJ2-3; clone_size: -; v_call: TRBV12-3/TRBV12-4
cdr3_nt: TGTGCCAGCGCGGGTCCCGCGGGGCCCGGCACAGAGACGCAGTATTTT; cdr3_aa: CASAGPAGPGTETQYF; d_call: -; j_call: TRBJ2-3; clone_size: -; v_call: TRBV11-2
cdr3_nt: TGTGCCAGCAGCTTACGCGGGGGGGCCGTAGATACGCAGTATTTT; cdr3_aa: CASSLRGGAVDTQYF; d_call: TRBD2; j_call: TRBJ2-3; clone_size: many; v_call: TRBV7-8
cdr3_nt: TGTGCCAGCAGCTTCGGAGCCGGGAGAGGGAATGTAGAGACCCAGTACTTC; cdr3_aa: CASSFGAGRGNVETQYF; d_call: -; j_call: TRBJ2-5; clone_size: -; v_call: TRBV11-3
cdr3_nt: TGTGCCAGCAGACGGGAGTACCAAGAGACCCAGTACTTC; cdr3_aa: CASRREYQETQYF; d_call: -; j_call: TRBJ2-5; clone_size: few; v_call: TRBV7-2
cdr3_nt: TGTGCGAGCAGCGGGGAGCGTAGCCAAGATACGCAGTACTTC; cdr3_aa: CASSGERSQDTQYF; d_call: TRBD2; j_call: TRBJ2-5; clone_size: -; v_call: TRBV7-2
cdr3_nt: TGTGCCAGCAGGGCGGGACAGGGGGCTTACAATGAGCAGTACTTC; cdr3_aa: CASRAGQGAYNEQYF; d_call: TRBD1; j_call: TRBJ2-7; clone_size: -; v_call: TRBV6-1
cdr3_nt: TGTGCCAGGAGCCTCAAACTGGGGCGGGGAGCTGAAAATACGCAGTACTTC; cdr3_aa: CARSLKLGRGAENTQYF; d_call: -; j_call: TRBJ2-7; clone_size: -; v_call: TRBV7-3
cdr3_nt: TGTGCCAGCAGACCGGGACAGGGCACTGAAGCTTTCTTT; cdr3_aa: CASRPGQGTEAFF; d_call: TRBD1; j_call: TRBJ1-1; clone_size: -; v_call: TRBV6-1
cdr3_nt: TGTGCCAGCAGCTCCCTGGGACTAGCGGGGGGGATTACTTACGAGCAGTACTTC; cdr3_aa: CASSSLGLAGGITYEQYF; d_call: TRBD2; j_call: TRBJ2-7; clone_size: few; v_call: TRBV5-4
cdr3_nt: TGTGCCCGCGGCTCCGGGGGGGGGGCCACAAATACGCAGTATTTT; cdr3_aa: CARGSGGGATNTQYF; d_call: TRBD2; j_call: TRBJ2-3; clone_size: once; v_call: TRBV7-2
cdr3_nt: TGTGCGGGCAGCTGGGGGGGGTTCCAAGAGACGCAGTACTTC; cdr3_aa: CAGSWGGFQETQYF; d_call: TRBD2; j_call: TRBJ2-5; clone_size: -; v_call: TRBV7-6
cdr3_nt: TGTGCCATCAGTGAGATAGGGACAGCTCTCTCCTACGAGCAGTACTTC; cdr3_aa: CAISEIGTALSYEQYF; d_call: TRBD1; j_call: TRBJ2-7; clone_size: many; v_call: TRBV10-3
cdr3_nt: TGTGCCAGCAGCGCCGGGGGGATGTGGGCCACAAACATGCAGTATTTC; cdr3_aa: CASSAGGMWATNMQYF; d_call: TRBD2; j_call: TRBJ2-3; clone_size: -; v_call: TRBV7-2
cdr3_nt: TGTGCCAGCAGCAACCGGGAGGGCGTGGACATTCAGTACTTC; cdr3_aa: CASSNREGVDIQYF; d_call: TRBD2; j_call: TRBJ2-4; clone_size: few; v_call: TRBV7-8
cdr3_nt: TGTGCCAGCAGCTGGACAGGGCATGAAGGCTACACCTTC; cdr3_aa: CASSWTGHEGYTF; d_call: TRBD1; j_call: TRBJ1-2; clone_size: many; v_call: TRBV6-1
cdr3_nt: TGTGCCAGCAGTCCAATGGGGGCGTTTAGCACAGATACGCAGTATTTT; cdr3_aa: CASSPMGAFSTDTQYF; d_call: -; j_call: TRBJ2-3; clone_size: medium-sized; v_call: TRBV27
cdr3_nt: TGTGCCAGGGGCCTCCAGGCCGGGAGCACAGATACGCAGTATTTT; cdr3_aa: CARGLQAGSTDTQYF; d_call: -; j_call: TRBJ2-3; clone_size: -; v_call: TRBV18
cdr3_nt: TGTGCCAGCAGCCGGACTAGCGGCGCCTACAATGGGCAGTACTTC; cdr3_aa: CASSRTSGAYNGQYF; d_call: TRBD2; j_call: TRBJ2-7; clone_size: -; v_call: TRBV7-2
cdr3_nt: TGTGCCGGGAGCGTGACAGGGGACCCAGAGACGCAGTATTTT; cdr3_aa: CAGSVTGDPETQYF; d_call: TRBD1; j_call: TRBJ2-3; clone_size: -; v_call: TRBV7-9
cdr3_nt: TGTGCCAGCAGCTCCATACTAGCGGGGACGTACAATGAGCAGTACTTC; cdr3_aa: CASSSILAGTYNEQYF; d_call: TRBD2; j_call: TRBJ2-7; clone_size: many; v_call: TRBV11-3
cdr3_nt: TGTGCCAGCAGTGAGGGGGGACAGGGGGATGAGCAGTTCTTC; cdr3_aa: CASSEGGQGDEQFF; d_call: TRBD1; j_call: TRBJ2-1; clone_size: -; v_call: TRBV6-4
cdr3_nt: TGTGCCAGCAGCTTAGCAGGACTAGCGGGAGGGGGAGGCGGCACAGATACGCAGTATTTT; cdr3_aa: CASSLAGLAGGGGGTDTQYF; d_call: TRBD2; j_call: TRBJ2-3; clone_size: many; v_call: TRBV7-2
cdr3_nt: TGTGCCAGCAGCACCACCGCCATAGCAACGCAGTATTTC; cdr3_aa: CASSTTAIATQYF; d_call: -; j_call: TRBJ2-3; clone_size: -; v_call: TRBV7-2
cdr3_nt: TGTGCCAGCAGCCGCAGGGGGGGGCCGTTGGGCACAGACACGCAGTACTTC; cdr3_aa: CASSRRGGPLGTDTQYF; d_call: -; j_call: TRBJ2-7; clone_size: -; v_call: TRBV7-9
cdr3_nt: TGTGCCAGCAGCTTAGCGGTAGCCGGGGGGCGGGCCCAAGACATCCAGTACTTC; cdr3_aa: CASSLAVAGGRAQDIQYF; d_call: -; j_call: TRBJ2-7; clone_size: -; v_call: TRBV7-2
cdr3_nt: TGTGCCACCAGTGGAACGGACAGGGCGTCGGGAGGGGCCAACGTCCTGACTTTC; cdr3_aa: CATSGTDRASGGANVLTF; d_call: TRBD1; j_call: TRBJ2-6; clone_size: few; v_call: TRBV24-1
cdr3_nt: TGTGCCAGCAGACACAGGGCCACCGGGGAGCTGTTTTTT; cdr3_aa: CASRHRATGELFF; d_call: -; j_call: TRBJ2-2; clone_size: many; v_call: TRBV6-2/TRBV6-3
cdr3_nt: TGTGCCAGCAGCTCGAGCTGGGAAGAGACCCTGTCCTTC; cdr3_aa: CASSSSWEETLSF; d_call: -; j_call: TRBJ2-5; clone_size: -; v_call: TRBV7-2
cdr3_nt: TGTGCCAGCGGCTTGGGCGGGGGCGGCACAGATACGCAGTATTTC; cdr3_aa: CASGLGGGGTDTQYF; d_call: -; j_call: TRBJ2-3; clone_size: -; v_call: TRBV7-8
cdr3_nt: TGTGCCAGCAGCCCCCCTAGCGGGATAGAGACCCAGTACTTC; cdr3_aa: CASSPPSGIETQYF; d_call: TRBD2; j_call: TRBJ2-5; clone_size: few; v_call: TRBV7-9
cdr3_nt: TGTGCCGGCTGGCGGCGGCGAGCCGAAAACATGCAGTATTTC; cdr3_aa: CAGWRRRAENMQYF; d_call: -; j_call: TRBJ2-4; clone_size: -; v_call: TRBV6-1
cdr3_nt: TGTGCCAGCAGTAGCGGGCCATACAATGAGCAGTTCTTC; cdr3_aa: CASSSGPYNEQFF; d_call: -; j_call: TRBJ2-1; clone_size: -; v_call: TRBV12-3/TRBV12-4
cdr3_nt: TGTGCCAGCAGCCGCCTAGGGGGGGCAAACACCGATACGCTGTTTTTT; cdr3_aa: CASSRLGGANTDTLFF; d_call: -; j_call: TRBJ2-2; clone_size: -; v_call: TRBV7-8
cdr3_nt: TGTCCCAGCCGTGCTACGAGGCGGGGGGCCACAGACACTCAGTACTTC; cdr3_aa: CPSRATRRGATDTQYF; d_call: TRBD2; j_call: TRBJ2-4; clone_size: -; v_call: TRBV12-3/TRBV12-4